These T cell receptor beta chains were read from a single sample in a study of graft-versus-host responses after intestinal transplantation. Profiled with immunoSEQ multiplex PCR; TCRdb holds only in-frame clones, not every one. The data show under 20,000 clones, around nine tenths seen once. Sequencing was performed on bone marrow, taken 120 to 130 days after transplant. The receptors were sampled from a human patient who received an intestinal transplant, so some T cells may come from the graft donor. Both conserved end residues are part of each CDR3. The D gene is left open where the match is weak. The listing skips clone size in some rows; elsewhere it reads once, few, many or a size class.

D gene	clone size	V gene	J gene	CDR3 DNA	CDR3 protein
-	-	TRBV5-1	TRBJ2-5	TGCGCCAGCAGCTTCCGACTGGGCCAAGAGACCCAGTACTTC	CASSFRLGQETQYF
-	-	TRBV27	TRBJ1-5	TGTGCCAGCAGTTTATCGGGAAATCAGCCCCAGCATTTT	CASSLSGNQPQHF
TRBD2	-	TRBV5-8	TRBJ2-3	TGTGCCAGCAGCTTGGGGGGACTACTGATCACAGATACGCAGTATTTT	CASSLGGLLITDTQYF
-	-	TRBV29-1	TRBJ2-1	TGCAGCGCCCCGACCCTAAACAATGAGCAGTTCTTC	CSAPTLNNEQFF
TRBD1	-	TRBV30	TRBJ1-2	TGTGCCTGGACCTCCTGGGCAGGGGGCAACTATGGCTACACCTTC	CAWTSWAGGNYGYTF
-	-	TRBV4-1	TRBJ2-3	TGCGCCAGCAGCCAATACGTTGCAAATACGCAGTATTTT	CASSQYVANTQYF
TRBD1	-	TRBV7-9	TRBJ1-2	TGTGCCAGCAGCTCACAGGGGACCGGCGGGTACACCTTC	CASSSQGTGGYTF
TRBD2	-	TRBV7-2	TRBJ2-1	TGTGCCAGCAGCTTATCCGCTAGCGGGAGTGAGCAGTTCTTC	CASSLSASGSEQFF
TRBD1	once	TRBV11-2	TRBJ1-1	TGTGCCAGCAGCTTAGGACAGGGGAACACTGAAGCTTTCTTT	CASSLGQGNTEAFF
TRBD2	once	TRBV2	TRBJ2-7	TGTGCCAGCAGTTTAGGGAGACTAGCGGAGTATTACGAGCAGTACTTC	CASSLGRLAEYYEQYF
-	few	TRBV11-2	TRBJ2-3	TGTGCCAGCAGCTCCCTCGGGCGGTCACGCACAGATACGCAGTATTTT	CASSSLGRSRTDTQYF
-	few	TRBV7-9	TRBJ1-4	TGTGCCAGCAGCTTGGGGGCCCCAACTAATGAAAAACTGTTTTTT	CASSLGAPTNEKLFF
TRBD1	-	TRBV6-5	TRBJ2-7	TGTGCCAGCAGTTACTCGGGGACAGGGTTGCCCGAGCAGTACTTC	CASSYSGTGLPEQYF
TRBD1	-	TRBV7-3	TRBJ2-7	TGTGCCAGCAGTCGGACAGGGGGATACGAGCAGTACTTC	CASSRTGGYEQYF
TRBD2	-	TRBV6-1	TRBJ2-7	TGTGCCAGCAGAGGGACTAGCGAGCAGTACTTC	CASRGTSEQYF
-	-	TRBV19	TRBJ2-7	TGTGCCAGTAGTTCCGGATCCTCCTACGAGCAGTACTTC	CASSSGSSYEQYF